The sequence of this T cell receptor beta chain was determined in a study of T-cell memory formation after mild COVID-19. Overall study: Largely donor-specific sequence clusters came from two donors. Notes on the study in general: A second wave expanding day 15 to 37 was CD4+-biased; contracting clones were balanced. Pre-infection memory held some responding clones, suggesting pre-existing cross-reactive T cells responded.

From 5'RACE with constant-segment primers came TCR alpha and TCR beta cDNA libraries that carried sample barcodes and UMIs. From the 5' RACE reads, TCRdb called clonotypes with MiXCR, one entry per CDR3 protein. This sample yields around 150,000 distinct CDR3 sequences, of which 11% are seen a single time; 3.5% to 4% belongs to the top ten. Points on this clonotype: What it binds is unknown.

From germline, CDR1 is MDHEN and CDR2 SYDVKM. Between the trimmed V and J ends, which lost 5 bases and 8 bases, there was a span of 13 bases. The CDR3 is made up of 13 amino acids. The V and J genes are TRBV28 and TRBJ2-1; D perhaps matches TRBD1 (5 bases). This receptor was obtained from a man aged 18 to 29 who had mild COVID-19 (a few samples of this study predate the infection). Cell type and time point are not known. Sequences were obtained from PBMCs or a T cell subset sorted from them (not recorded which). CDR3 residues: CASSRRGSDEQFF. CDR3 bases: TGTGCCAGCAGTAGAAGGGGTTCCGATGAGCAGTTCTTC.